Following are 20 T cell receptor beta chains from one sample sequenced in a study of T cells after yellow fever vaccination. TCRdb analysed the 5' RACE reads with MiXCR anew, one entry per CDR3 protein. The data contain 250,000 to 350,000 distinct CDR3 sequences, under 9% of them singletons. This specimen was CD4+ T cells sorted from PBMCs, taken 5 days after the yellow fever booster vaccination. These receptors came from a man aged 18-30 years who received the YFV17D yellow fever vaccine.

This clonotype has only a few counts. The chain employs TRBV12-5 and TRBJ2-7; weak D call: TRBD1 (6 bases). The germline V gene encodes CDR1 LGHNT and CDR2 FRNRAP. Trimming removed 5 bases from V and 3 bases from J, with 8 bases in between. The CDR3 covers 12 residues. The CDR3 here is CASGRDNYEQYF. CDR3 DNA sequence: TGTGCTAGTGGTCGGGACAACTACGAGCAGTACTTC. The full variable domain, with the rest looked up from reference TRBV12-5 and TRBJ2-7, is DARVTQTPRHKVTEMGQEVTMRCQPILGHNTVFWYRQTMMQGLELLAYFRNRAPLDDSGMPKDRFSAEMPDATLATLKIQPSEPRDSAVYFCASGRDNYEQYFGPGTRLTVT.

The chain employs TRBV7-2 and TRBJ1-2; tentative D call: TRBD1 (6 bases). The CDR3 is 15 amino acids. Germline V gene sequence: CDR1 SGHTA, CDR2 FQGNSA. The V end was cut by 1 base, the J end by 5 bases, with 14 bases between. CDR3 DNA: TGTGCCAGCAGCTTAGGGGAGGGGGGAAGGTATGGCTACACCTTC. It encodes CASSLGEGGRYGYTF.

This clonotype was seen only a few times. The CDR3, as DNA: TGTGCCAGCAGCGTATTCCCGGCGGCGGAAAAACTGTTTTTT. It translates to CASSVFPAAEKLFF. This sequence joins TRBV9 and TRBJ1-4; D remains unclear. Trimming stripped 1 base from V and 8 bases from J, with 12 bases between. Germline V gene data show CDR1 as SGDLS and CDR2 as YYNGEE. The CDR3 is made up of 14 amino acids.

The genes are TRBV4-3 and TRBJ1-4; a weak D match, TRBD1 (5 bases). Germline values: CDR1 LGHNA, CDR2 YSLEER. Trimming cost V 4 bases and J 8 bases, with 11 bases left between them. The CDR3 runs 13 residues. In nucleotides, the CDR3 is TGCGCCAGCAGCCGGTCGGAGGGGGAAAAACTGTTTTTT. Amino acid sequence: CASSRSEGEKLFF.

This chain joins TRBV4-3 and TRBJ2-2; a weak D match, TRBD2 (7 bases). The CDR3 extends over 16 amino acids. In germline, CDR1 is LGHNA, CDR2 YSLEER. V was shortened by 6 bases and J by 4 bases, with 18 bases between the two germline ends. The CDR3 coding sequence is TGCGCCAGCAGTTGGGGGGGCTCTCGATTCACCGGGGAGCTGTTTTTT. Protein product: CASSWGGSRFTGELFF.

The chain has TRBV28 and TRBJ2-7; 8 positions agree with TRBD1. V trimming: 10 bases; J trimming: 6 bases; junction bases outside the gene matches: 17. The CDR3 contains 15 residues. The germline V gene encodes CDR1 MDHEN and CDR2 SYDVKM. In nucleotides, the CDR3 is TGTGCCATCCAATCTCCAGGACAGGGTAGGCGCGAGCAGTACTTC. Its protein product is CAIQSPGQGRREQYF.

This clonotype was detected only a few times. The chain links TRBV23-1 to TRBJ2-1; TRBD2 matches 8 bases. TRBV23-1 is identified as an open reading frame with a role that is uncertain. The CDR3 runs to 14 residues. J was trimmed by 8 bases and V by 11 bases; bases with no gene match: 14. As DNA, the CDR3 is TGCGCCGGCACTTTCGCGGGGGGTGACGATGAGCAGTTCTTC. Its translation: CAGTFAGGDDEQFF.

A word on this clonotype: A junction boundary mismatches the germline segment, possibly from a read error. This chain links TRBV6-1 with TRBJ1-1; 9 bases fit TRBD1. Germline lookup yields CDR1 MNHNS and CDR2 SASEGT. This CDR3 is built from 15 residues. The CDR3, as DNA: TGTGCCAGCAGAGAAGGACAGGGGTGGAACACTGAAGCTTTCTTT. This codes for CASREGQGWNTEAFF.

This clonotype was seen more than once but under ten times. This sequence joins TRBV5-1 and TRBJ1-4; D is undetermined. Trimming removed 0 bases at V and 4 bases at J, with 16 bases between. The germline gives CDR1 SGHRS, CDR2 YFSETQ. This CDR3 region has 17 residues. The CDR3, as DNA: TGCGCCAGCAGCTTGGGGCCCCTGCAGGCCTATAATGAAAAACTGTTTTTT. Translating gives CASSLGPLQAYNEKLFF.

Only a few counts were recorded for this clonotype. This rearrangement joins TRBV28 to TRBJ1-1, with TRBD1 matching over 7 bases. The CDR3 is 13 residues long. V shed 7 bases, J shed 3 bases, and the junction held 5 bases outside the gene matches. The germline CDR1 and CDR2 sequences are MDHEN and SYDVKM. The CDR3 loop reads CASNPGGHTEAFF. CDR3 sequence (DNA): TGTGCCAGCAACCCAGGGGGTCACACTGAAGCTTTCTTT.

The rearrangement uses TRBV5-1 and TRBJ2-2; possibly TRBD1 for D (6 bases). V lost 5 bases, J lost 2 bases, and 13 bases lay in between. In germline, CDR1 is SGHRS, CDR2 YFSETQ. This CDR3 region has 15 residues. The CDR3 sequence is CASRYLQGNTGELFF. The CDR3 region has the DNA TGCGCCAGCAGGTACCTACAGGGCAACACCGGGGAGCTGTTTTTT.

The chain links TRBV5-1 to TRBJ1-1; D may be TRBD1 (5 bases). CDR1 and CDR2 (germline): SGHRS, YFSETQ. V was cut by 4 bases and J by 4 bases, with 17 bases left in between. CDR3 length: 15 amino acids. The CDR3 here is CASSLGGGLGTEAFF. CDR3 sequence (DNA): TGCGCCAGCAGCCTTGGGGGGGGTTTGGGCACTGAAGCTTTCTTT.

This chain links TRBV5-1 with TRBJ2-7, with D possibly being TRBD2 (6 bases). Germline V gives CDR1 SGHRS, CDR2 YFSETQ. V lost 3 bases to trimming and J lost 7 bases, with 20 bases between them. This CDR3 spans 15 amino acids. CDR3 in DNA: TGCGCCAGCAGCTCCGGGGGTCGGGGATCCTCTGAGCAGTACTTC. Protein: CASSSGGRGSSEQYF.

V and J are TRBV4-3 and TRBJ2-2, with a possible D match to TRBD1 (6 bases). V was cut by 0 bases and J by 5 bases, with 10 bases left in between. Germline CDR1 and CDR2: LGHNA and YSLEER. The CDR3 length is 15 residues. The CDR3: CASSQEDSQTGELFF. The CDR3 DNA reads TGCGCCAGCAGCCAAGAGGACAGCCAGACCGGGGAGCTGTTTTTT.

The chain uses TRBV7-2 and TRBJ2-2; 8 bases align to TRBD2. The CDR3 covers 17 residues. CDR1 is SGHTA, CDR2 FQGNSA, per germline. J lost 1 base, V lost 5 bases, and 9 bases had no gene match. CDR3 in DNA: TGTGCCAGCAGCCCAACCTGGACTAGCTTGAACACCGGGGAGCTGTTTTTT. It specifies CASSPTWTSLNTGELFF.

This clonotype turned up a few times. In DNA form, the CDR3 reads TGTGCCAGCACCGCCGAGGGACTGCTAAAACTGTTTTTT. Encoded protein: CASTAEGLLKLFF. The chain carries TRBV6-2 or TRBV6-3 and TRBJ1-4, with D possibly matching TRBD1 (5 bases). Germline CDR1 is MNHEY and CDR2 is SVGEGT. The ends were cut back, 7 bases at V and 10 bases at J, with 16 bases in the middle. This CDR3 contains 13 residues.

The CDR3: CSARLGTSGFTDTQYF. CDR3 nucleotide sequence: TGCAGTGCTAGACTGGGGACTAGCGGATTCACAGATACGCAGTATTTT. V usage is TRBV20-1 and J usage is TRBJ2-3; 11 nucleotides match TRBD2. J was trimmed by 2 bases and V by 2 bases; bases with no gene match: 6. CDR1 and CDR2 from the germline V gene are DFQATT and SNEGSKA (reference sequence). The CDR3 covers 16 residues.

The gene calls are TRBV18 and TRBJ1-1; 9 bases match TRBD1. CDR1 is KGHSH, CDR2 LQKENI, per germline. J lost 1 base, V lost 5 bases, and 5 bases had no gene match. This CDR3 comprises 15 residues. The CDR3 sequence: CASSGGQGTNTEAFF. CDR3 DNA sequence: TGTGCCAGCTCAGGAGGACAGGGGACGAACACTGAAGCTTTCTTT.

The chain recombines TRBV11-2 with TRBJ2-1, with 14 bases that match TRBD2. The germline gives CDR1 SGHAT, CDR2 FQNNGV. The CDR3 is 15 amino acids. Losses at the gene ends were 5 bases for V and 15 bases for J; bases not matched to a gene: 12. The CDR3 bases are TGTGCCAGCAGCCCGCGGACTAGCGGGGGGCTCAAACCGTTCTTC. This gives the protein CASSPRTSGGLKPFF.

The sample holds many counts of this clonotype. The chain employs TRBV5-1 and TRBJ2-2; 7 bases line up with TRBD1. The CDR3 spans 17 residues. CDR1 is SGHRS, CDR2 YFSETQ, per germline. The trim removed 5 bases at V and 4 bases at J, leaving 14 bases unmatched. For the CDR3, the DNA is TGCGCCAGCAGATCAGGTTCCGGGACAGAGCTCACCGGGGAGCTGTTTTTT. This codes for CASRSGSGTELTGELFF.